Sequencing of this T cell receptor beta chain was carried out in a study of blood T cells in healthy people across ages. Each donor was a healthy Caucasian individual from Russia, aged roughly 6 to 95. This clonotype was counted a few times. Its target is not known. Deletions cut 6 bases from V and 3 bases from J, with 6 bases between. The CDR3 sequence is 12 residues long. A sample-barcoded 5' primer and a J-beta primer mix were used in a second PCR of about 7 to 12 cycles. There were at least 3 million CDR3-containing paired-end reads obtained from each sample. TCRdb itself ran the 5' RACE reads through MiXCR, one entry per CDR3 protein. The table lists about a million distinct CDR3 sequences, approximately 50% of them singletons. Study-level points and caveats: Whereas aged donors had fewer naive CD4+ cells, long-lived donors had more of them and higher diversity.

This chain uses TRBV12-3 or TRBV12-4 with TRBJ2-1; D unresolved. The TCR sequence derives from a woman aged 55-70 years in good health. The sequencing input was blood. CDR3 sequence reads: CASSRNYNEQFF. DNA of the CDR3: TGTGCCAGCAGCCGCAACTACAATGAGCAGTTCTTC.